The T cell receptor beta chain described here comes from a study of OX40 agonist ivuxolimab in advanced cancers. Study-wide context: The patients received ivuxolimab by intravenous route every 2 weeks at 0.01 to 10 mg/kg. Broader study findings: Both blood CD4+ and CD8+ T cells showed clonal growth by week 6 at 0.1 to 3.0 mg/kg. The average count of expanded clones was higher among CD8+ T cells than among CD4+.

TCRdb's copy holds only in-frame clones and misses some; the assay was immunoSEQ multiplex PCR. This table holds under 55,000 clones, about four fifths found once. This clone was observed once. Its specificity is not known. The receptor's source is an adult with an advanced solid tumor such as melanoma, head and neck, liver or kidney cancer. The specimen was CD4+ or CD8+ T cells sorted from blood, collected in a trial of the OX40 agonist ivuxolimab.

The CDR3 region has the DNA TGTGCCAGCAGCTTATGGGCGGGCTCTGGGGCCAACGTCCTGACTTTC. Protein product: CASSLWAGSGANVLTF. The V and J genes are TRBV7-3 and TRBJ2-6; a weak D match, TRBD2 (5 bases). Looked up from germline, CDR1 is SGHTA and CDR2 is FQGTGA. V lost 2 bases and J 0 bases, leaving 8 bases between the germline ends. This CDR3 comprises 16 residues.